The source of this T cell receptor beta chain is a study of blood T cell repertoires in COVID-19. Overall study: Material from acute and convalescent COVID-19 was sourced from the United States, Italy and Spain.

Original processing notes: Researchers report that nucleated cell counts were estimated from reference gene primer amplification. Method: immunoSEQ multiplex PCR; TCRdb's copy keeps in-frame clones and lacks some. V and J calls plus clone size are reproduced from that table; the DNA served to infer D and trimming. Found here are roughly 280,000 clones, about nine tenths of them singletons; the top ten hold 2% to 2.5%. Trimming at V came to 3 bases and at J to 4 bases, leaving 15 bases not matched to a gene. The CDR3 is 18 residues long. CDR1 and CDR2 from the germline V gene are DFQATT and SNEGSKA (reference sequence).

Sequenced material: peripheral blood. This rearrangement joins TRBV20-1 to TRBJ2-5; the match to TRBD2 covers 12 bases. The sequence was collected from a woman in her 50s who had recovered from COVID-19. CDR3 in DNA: TGCAGTGCTAGTGGCCAACTGACTAGCGGGAGTAGGGCAGAGACCCAGTACTTC. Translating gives CSASGQLTSGSRAETQYF.